Listed below are T cell receptor beta chains from one sample, sequenced in a study of T cell responses to AZD1222 COVID-19 vaccine. Data came from immunoSEQ multiplex PCR; TCRdb stores just in-frame clones and leaves some out. Among tens of thousands of clones, more than 70% were seen once, and the ten largest hold roughly 5.9%. Sequencing used peripheral blood, obtained on day 0 of AZD1222 vaccination. These TCRs come from an adult in good health. CDR3s include the opening cysteine and the closing phenylalanine or tryptophan. Each record gives: J gene, V gene, D gene, CDR3 length, clone size, CDR3 DNA, CDR3 protein. D genes are given only for firm matches. Size is stated for part of the rows, as once, few or many counts, or as a class when the clone is expanded.

TRBJ2-7,TRBV18,NA,17,NA,TGTGCCAGCTCACCGCCGGGTGGGGCGCGGGACTCCTACGAGCAGTACTTC,CASSPPGGARDSYEQYF
TRBJ1-2,TRBV18,TRBD1,14,NA,TGTGCCAGCTCACCAGAAGGGACAGGCTATGGCTACACCTTC,CASSPEGTGYGYTF
TRBJ1-1,TRBV12-5,NA,15,NA,TGTGCTAGTGGGCTCCACAGGGACCTGAACACTGAAGCTTTCTTT,CASGLHRDLNTEAFF
TRBJ1-5,TRBV2,NA,14,once,TGTGCCAGCAGTGGCGGAGGTGTTGGTCAGCCCCAGCATTTT,CASSGGGVGQPQHF
TRBJ1-1,TRBV5-1,TRBD1,15,few,TGCGCCAGCAGCGTACAAGCGGGACAGACTAATGAAGCTTTCTTT,CASSVQAGQTNEAFF
TRBJ2-1,TRBV7-2,TRBD2,15,NA,TGTGCCAGCAGCTCCCGGGGGGGCTCCTACAATGAGCAGTTCTTC,CASSSRGGSYNEQFF
TRBJ1-2,TRBV29-1,NA,11,NA,TGCAGCGCCCAAGACAACAGGTTAAACACCTTC,CSAQDNRLNTF
TRBJ2-1,TRBV7-2,NA,15,once,TGTGCCAGCAGTTACGCTACGGTTAGCTACAATGAGCAGTTCTTC,CASSYATVSYNEQFF
TRBJ1-1,TRBV5-4,NA,15,NA,TGTGCCAGCAGCCGATCGTTCGAGGGGAACACTGAAGCTTTCTTT,CASSRSFEGNTEAFF
TRBJ1-5,TRBV27,TRBD1,16,NA,TGTGCCAGCAGTTTATCCCTCGGACAGGGCGGGCAGCCCCAGCATTTT,CASSLSLGQGGQPQHF
TRBJ1-2,TRBV7-9,NA,16,few,TGTGCCAGCAGCTTAGGGGGCTCCGCCGCTAACTATGGCTACACCTTC,CASSLGGSAANYGYTF
TRBJ1-4,TRBV4-2,NA,14,NA,TGTGCCAGCAGCCCTAAGATGGGGAATGAAAAACTGTTTTTT,CASSPKMGNEKLFF